These 18 T cell receptor beta chains were sequenced from one sample in a study of blood T cells in healthy people across ages. Using a J-beta primer mix together with a sample-barcoded 5' primer, a second PCR was run for roughly 6 to 11 cycles. One entry per CDR3 protein, called by TCRdb with MiXCR from the 5' RACE reads. Counted here are 660,000 or so distinct CDR3 sequences, roughly 50% occurring once; the ten biggest clones make up 30% to 45%. Specimen: blood. Receptor source: a man aged 60-69 years in good health.

V and J are TRBV18 and TRBJ2-7; D not certain. Trimming cost V 0 bases and J 10 bases, with 13 bases left between them. The CDR3 spans 13 residues. The germline V gene has CDR1 KGHSH and CDR2 LQKENI. The CDR3 DNA is TGTGCCAGCTCACCACCTGGATCCGAGTCCCAGTACTTC. Its translation is CASSPPGSESQYF.

The chain combines TRBV5-5 with TRBJ2-4; D is uncertain. The germline V gene has CDR1 SGHKS and CDR2 YYEKEE (reference sequence). Trimming left V 4 bases short and J 13 bases short, with 21 bases between. CDR3 length equals 14 residues. The CDR3, as DNA: TGTGCCAGCAGCCCCGAGTGGCCTCTCAGTGAGCAGTACTTC. It translates to CASSPEWPLSEQYF.

The chain has TRBV25-1 and TRBJ2-7; D may be TRBD1 or TRBD2 (5 bases each). CDR1 is MGHDK, CDR2 SYGVNS, per germline. This CDR3 region has 13 residues. V was shortened by 1 base and J by 6 bases, with 10 bases between the two germline ends. CDR3 sequence (DNA): TGTGCCAGCAGTGAATTAGGTGGGACCGAGCAGTACTTC. Its protein is CASSELGGTEQYF.

The rearrangement uses TRBV29-1 and TRBJ2-4; D may be TRBD1 (5 bases). The V gene lost 7 bases and the J gene lost 1 base, with 23 bases spanning the gap. CDR3 length: 17 amino acids. Per germline, CDR1 SQVTM and CDR2 ANQGSEA. The CDR3 DNA sequence: TGCAGCGCCGGACCCAGGGTTGGACCTTTGGCCAAAAACATTCAGTACTTC. Its protein is CSAGPRVGPLAKNIQYF.

This clonotype was counted many times. J is TRBJ1-1 and V is TRBV27; 7 nucleotides line up with TRBD1. V was clipped by 2 bases and J by 1 base; unmatched bases: 13. Per the germline V gene, CDR1 is MNHEY and CDR2 is SMNVEV (reference sequence). The length of the CDR3 is 18 residues. CDR3 amino acids: CASSLLRNRGGGNTEAFF. DNA for the CDR3: TGTGCCAGCAGTTTACTCCGAAACAGGGGCGGGGGGAACACTGAAGCTTTCTTT.

This clonotype was counted ten times or more. The chain is built from TRBV5-1 and TRBJ2-1; 9 nucleotides align to TRBD1. V was clipped by 4 bases and J by 4 bases; unmatched bases: 12. The germline gives CDR1 SGHRS, CDR2 YFSETQ. This CDR3 is built from 17 residues. The DNA for the CDR3 is TGCGCCAGCAGCAGGACCTTGAACAGGGGGCTTTACAATGAGCAGTTCTTC. It translates to CASSRTLNRGLYNEQFF. The full variable domain, completed using reference TRBV5-1 and TRBJ2-1, is KAGVTQTPRYLIKTRGQQVTLSCSPISGHRSVSWYQQTPGQGLQFLFEYFSETQRNKGNFPGRFSGRQFSNSRSEMNVSTLELGDSALYLCASSRTLNRGLYNEQFFGPGTRLTVL.

The rearrangement uses TRBV20-1 and TRBJ1-6; weak D call: TRBD1 (6 bases). The CDR3 contains 16 residues. Germline V gene lookup returns CDR1 DFQATT and CDR2 SNEGSKA (reference sequence). Trimming removed 3 bases from V and 7 bases from J, with 19 bases in between. The DNA of the CDR3 is TGCAGTGCTAGCAGCAGGGGAAGGGGTTGGAATTCACCCCTCCACTTT. Its translation is CSASSRGRGWNSPLHF.

V gene TRBV29-1 combines with J gene TRBJ2-1; 10 positions agree with TRBD2. CDR3 length equals 13 residues. Germline CDR1 reads SQVTM; CDR2 reads ANQGSEA. CDR3 sequence reads: CTTRVAGGNEQFF. The CDR3 DNA is TGCACGACAAGGGTAGCGGGGGGCAATGAGCAGTTCTTC.

This chain connects TRBV5-5 to TRBJ2-7; D remains unclear. From germline, CDR1 is SGHKS and CDR2 YYEKEE (reference sequence). The CDR3 loop spans 14 amino acids. V lost 0 bases and J 0 bases, leaving 7 bases between the germline ends. The CDR3 protein is CASSLEPSSYEQYF. CDR3 nucleotide sequence: TGTGCCAGCAGCTTGGAACCGAGCTCCTACGAGCAGTACTTC.

The V gene is TRBV20-1, the J gene TRBJ2-5, with D tentatively TRBD1 (6 bases). The germline V and J ends were trimmed by 2 bases and 8 bases, with 15 bases remaining between them. This CDR3 is 13 amino acids long. The germline gives CDR1 DFQATT, CDR2 SNEGSKA (reference sequence). CDR3: CSARPRAGVTQYF. The CDR3 coding sequence is TGCAGTGCTAGACCCCGGGCAGGGGTAACCCAGTACTTC.

V is TRBV7-2 and J is TRBJ2-5; D tentatively reads TRBD1 or TRBD2 (6 bases each). CDR1 is SGHTA, CDR2 FQGNSA, per germline. The CDR3 runs 15 residues. Between the trimmed V and J ends, which lost 1 base and 4 bases, there was a span of 13 bases. CDR3 sequence: CASSLVGGRAETQYF. In DNA, the CDR3 is TGTGCCAGCAGCTTAGTGGGGGGCCGGGCAGAGACCCAGTACTTC. The variable domain in full, completed from reference TRBV7-2 and TRBJ2-5, reads GAGVSQSPSNKVTEKGKDVELRCDPISGHTALYWYRQSLGQGLEFLIYFQGNSAPDKSGLPSDRFSAERTGGSVSTLTIQRTQQEDSAVYLCASSLVGGRAETQYFGPGTRLLVL.

This clonotype was observed a handful of times. This sequence joins TRBV29-1 and TRBJ2-5; the D is unclear. The CDR3 loop spans 13 amino acids. V shed 3 bases and J shed 3 bases, with 11 bases lying between them. Germline CDR1 reads SQVTM; CDR2 reads ANQGSEA. CDR3 residues: CSVDKLPEETQYF. The CDR3 DNA reads as TGCAGCGTTGATAAGCTCCCAGAAGAGACCCAGTACTTC. Combining the CDR3 with reference TRBV29-1 and TRBJ2-5 gives the whole variable domain SAVISQKPSRDICQRGTSLTIQCQVDSQVTMMFWYRQQPGQSLTLIATANQGSEATYESGFVIDKFPISRPNLTFSTLTVSNMSPEDSSIYLCSVDKLPEETQYFGPGTRLLVL.

This chain links TRBV7-2 with TRBJ2-5; 14 nucleotides agree with TRBD2. With 5 bases clipped from V and 5 bases from J, the junction kept 4 bases outside the gene matches. The CDR3 consists of 15 residues. Germline V gene sequence: CDR1 SGHTA, CDR2 FQGNSA. The CDR3 DNA sequence: TGTGCCAGCAGCCTATGGACTAGCGGGGGGGAGACCCAGTACTTC. It specifies CASSLWTSGGETQYF.

The J gene is TRBJ2-3, the V gene TRBV7-9; TRBD2 aligns across 8 bases. Germline V gives CDR1 SEHNR, CDR2 FQNEAQ (reference sequence). V shed 5 bases and J 5 bases; nucleotides not matched to a gene: 9. This CDR3 has 15 amino acids. The CDR3 coding sequence is TGTGCCAGCAGCCTAAGAGCGGGAGAACGAGATACGCAGTATTTT. It specifies CASSLRAGERDTQYF.

This clonotype was counted many times. The chain uses TRBV29-1 and TRBJ2-4, with TRBD1 matching over 9 bases. Germline V gene lookup returns CDR1 SQVTM and CDR2 ANQGSEA. With V trimmed by 7 bases and J by 7 bases, 2 bases remained unmatched. This CDR3 comprises 11 residues. The CDR3 sequence: CSADRGNIQYF. CDR3 sequence (DNA): TGCAGCGCTGACAGGGGGAACATTCAGTACTTC.

V gene TRBV7-2 combines with J gene TRBJ2-5; D is uncertain. The better agreement between TRBJ2-7 and the DNA end casts doubt on the J call. This CDR3 is 14 amino acids long. Germline CDR1 and CDR2: SGHTA and FQGNSA. CDR3 nucleotides: TGTGCCAGCAGCAAGGACCTCCTTATCGGCGAGCAGTACTTC. Its protein is CASSKDLLIGEQYF.

The chain joins TRBV10-1 to TRBJ1-6; 10 bases map to TRBD1. Per germline, CDR1 WNHNN and CDR2 SYGVQD (reference sequence). With V trimmed by 2 bases and J by 9 bases, 4 bases remained unmatched. The CDR3 has 15 residues. The CDR3 nucleotides read TGCGCCAGCAGTGAGCGGACAGGGGGTCTTTCACCCCTCCACTTT. This codes for CASSERTGGLSPLHF.

Comment on this clonotype: A single base separates this from a much larger clone, so it may be a read error. V usage is TRBV4-2 and J usage is TRBJ1-1; TRBD1 might be the D (5 bases). The CDR3 is 16 amino acids. Germline CDR1 reads LGHNA; CDR2 reads YNFKEQ. CDR3 bases: TGTGTCAGCAGCCAAGACGACAGTCGAATGAACACTGAAGCTTTCTTT. Its translation is CVSSQDDSRMNTEAFF.